The 18 T cell receptor beta chains presented below share a single source sample, sequenced in a study of T cell responses to AZD1222 COVID-19 vaccine. This table comes from immunoSEQ multiplex PCR, and its TCRdb copy is limited to in-frame clones, with some not included. The data contain around 120,000 clones, approximately 90% of them singletons. The sequencing used peripheral blood, collected 28 days after the second AZD1222 dose. Receptors were obtained from an adult who received the AZD1222 COVID-19 vaccine.

The chain combines TRBV3-1 (or the pseudogene TRBV3-2) with TRBJ2-3, with TRBD2 matching over 8 bases. The ends lost 0 bases at V and 6 bases at J; junction bases unmatched: 14. This CDR3 is built from 18 residues. The germline gives CDR1 LGHDT, CDR2 YNNKEL (reference sequence). Here the CDR3 reads CASSQESLGGGTPDTQYF. Written as DNA, the CDR3 is TGTGCCAGCAGCCAAGAGTCCCTTGGCGGGGGGACCCCGGATACGCAGTATTTT.

In its sample, this clone was seen a few times. The chain carries TRBV6-5 and TRBJ1-1, with D possibly TRBD1 on 5 matching bases. Deletions cut 6 bases from V and 0 bases from J, with 8 bases between. CDR1 and CDR2 (germline): MNHEY, SVGAGI. The CDR3 is made up of 13 amino acids. As DNA, the CDR3 is TGTGCCAGCAGGCAGGGATTGAACACTGAAGCTTTCTTT. Translated: CASRQGLNTEAFF.

The chain combines TRBV10-1 with TRBJ2-1, with 12 bases aligning to TRBD2. This CDR3 has 15 residues. Trimming took 6 bases from V and 6 from J; bases not matched to a gene: 6. Germline CDR1 and CDR2: WNHNN and SYGVQD (reference sequence). The chain's CDR3 is CASSKTSGSFNEQFF. CDR3 sequence (DNA): TGCGCCAGCAGCAAGACTAGCGGGAGTTTCAATGAGCAGTTCTTC.

The chain has TRBV27 and TRBJ1-1; D unclear. Trimming cost V 2 bases and J 3 bases, with 7 bases left between them. CDR1 and CDR2 from the germline V gene are MNHEY and SMNVEV (reference sequence). The CDR3 runs to 13 residues. The CDR3 loop is CASSLNRYTEAFF. CDR3 in DNA: TGTGCCAGCAGTTTAAACCGGTACACTGAAGCTTTCTTT.

This clone was detected once. This chain connects TRBV4-2 to TRBJ1-1; unclear D gene. The CDR3 is 14 amino acids. Germline V lookup: CDR1 LGHNA, CDR2 YNFKEQ. V was shortened by 1 base and J by 6 bases, with 12 bases between the two germline ends. CDR3: CASSQAGFDPEAFF. CDR3 nucleotide sequence: TGTGCCAGCAGCCAAGCCGGGTTTGATCCTGAAGCTTTCTTT.

The rearrangement links TRBV19 to TRBJ2-3; 10 bases map to TRBD2. Trimming cost V 3 bases and J 10 bases; bases outside gene matches: 10. Germline lookup yields CDR1 LNHDA and CDR2 SQIVND (reference sequence). The CDR3 covers 15 residues. The chain's CDR3 is CASSIVAGGPQAQYF. The DNA of the CDR3 is TGTGCCAGTAGTATTGTAGCGGGGGGCCCCCAGGCGCAGTATTTT.

The genes are TRBV13 and TRBJ2-2, with TRBD2 matching over 8 bases. Germline V gene lookup returns CDR1 PRHDT and CDR2 FYEKMQ (reference sequence). CDR3 length: 15 residues. V shed 5 bases and J 2 bases; nucleotides not matched to a gene: 4. The CDR3 reads CASSRRGGNTGELFF. CDR3 in DNA: TGTGCCAGCAGCCGCCGGGGGGGCAACACCGGGGAGCTGTTTTTT. The full variable domain, in which reference TRBV13 and TRBJ2-2 provide the parts outside the CDR3, is AAGVIQSPRHLIKEKRETATLKCYPIPRHDTVYWYQQGPGQDPQFLISFYEKMQSDKGSIPDRFSAQQFSDYHSELNMSSLELGDSALYFCASSRRGGNTGELFFGEGSRLTVL.

The chain recombines TRBV11-2 with TRBJ2-7; D gene ambiguous. In germline, CDR1 is SGHAT, CDR2 FQNNGV. The CDR3 consists of 15 residues. Trimming took 5 bases from V and 0 from J, leaving 14 bases between them. The CDR3 protein is CASSPITRSSYEQYF. The CDR3 DNA is TGTGCCAGCAGCCCCATAACTCGGAGCTCCTACGAGCAGTACTTC. Supplemented by reference TRBV11-2 and TRBJ2-7, the full variable domain reads EAGVAQSPRYKIIEKRQSVAFWCNPISGHATLYWYQQILGQGPKLLIQFQNNGVVDDSQLPKDRFSAERLKGVDSTLKIQPAKLEDSAVYLCASSPITRSSYEQYFGPGTRLTVT.

The gene calls are TRBV11-2 and TRBJ2-7; D not resolved. V was pared by 7 bases and J by 2 bases, with 15 bases between. From germline, CDR1 is SGHAT and CDR2 FQNNGV. The CDR3 has 14 residues. The CDR3 DNA reads as TGTGCCAGCACCCTTGGCGTGCACACCTACGAGCAGTACTTC. Its protein is CASTLGVHTYEQYF.

The chain links TRBV7-2 to TRBJ1-2; D is unclear. The V end lost 5 bases, the J end lost 7 bases, and 14 bases lay between the germline ends. This CDR3 spans 13 amino acids. Germline lookup yields CDR1 SGHTA and CDR2 FQGNSA. The CDR3 nucleotides read TGTGCCAGCAGCACTAGTGGGTTATTTGGCTACACCTTC. Residues: CASSTSGLFGYTF.

This rearrangement joins TRBV5-4 to TRBJ2-7; TRBD2 matches at 7 bases. The CDR3 is 15 amino acids. The J segment lost 0 bases and the V segment lost 4 bases, leaving 7 bases of the junction unmatched. CDR1 and CDR2 (germline): SGHNT, YYREEE (reference sequence). The CDR3 loop reads CASSSGTLSSYEQYF. The DNA of the CDR3 is TGTGCCAGCAGCAGCGGGACTCTCAGCTCCTACGAGCAGTACTTC.

V is TRBV3-1 (or the pseudogene TRBV3-2) and J is TRBJ2-7; 10 bases align to TRBD1. Germline trimming cut 5 bases from V and 3 bases from J; bases unmatched to any gene: 4. The CDR3 length is 14 residues. The germline gives CDR1 LGHDT, CDR2 YNNKEL (reference sequence). The CDR3 DNA is TGTGCCAGCAGCGACCGGGACAGGGGCTACGAGCAGTACTTC. As protein: CASSDRDRGYEQYF.

Points on this clone: Without the conserved terminal phenylalanine or tryptophan, this CDR3 likely stems from a read error. The DNA is left out, because the CDR3 cannot be placed on it with certainty; the CDR3 is given as TCRdb lists it. This chain joins TRBV10-2 and TRBJ2-7; the table calls TRBD2, which could not be checked here. From its first to its last residue, the CDR3 has 14 amino acids. CDR1 WSHSY and CDR2 SAAADI come from the germline V gene. The CDR3 region is CASSEVDIADLGRL.

V gene TRBV16 combines with J gene TRBJ1-1, with 10 bases that match TRBD1. The CDR3 loop spans 16 amino acids. J was trimmed by 4 bases and V by 0 bases; bases with no gene match: 5. Germline CDR1 is KGHSY and CDR2 is FQNENV. CDR3 in amino acids: CASSQSTGGAGTEAFF. The CDR3 DNA reads TGTGCCAGCAGCCAATCGACAGGGGGCGCGGGCACTGAAGCTTTCTTT.

The genes are TRBV7-2 and TRBJ2-4, with 8 bases fitting TRBD1. Per the germline V gene, CDR1 is SGHTA and CDR2 is FQGNSA. The CDR3 is 17 amino acids. V was clipped by 5 bases and J by 0 bases; unmatched bases: 9. DNA of the CDR3: TGTGCCAGCAGCCAGGCAGGGGGCGGGGCAGCCAAAAACATTCAGTACTTC. Its translation is CASSQAGGGAAKNIQYF.

The chain is built from TRBV19 and TRBJ2-7; D not resolved. Germline V gene sequence: CDR1 LNHDA, CDR2 SQIVND (reference sequence). Trimming took 3 bases from V and 2 from J, leaving 14 bases between them. The CDR3 extends over 15 amino acids. The CDR3 loop reads CASSMNGLMTYEQYF. The CDR3 DNA reads as TGTGCCAGTAGTATGAACGGCCTCATGACCTACGAGCAGTACTTC.

V gene TRBV19 combines with J gene TRBJ2-7; 12 positions agree with TRBD1. From germline, CDR1 is LNHDA and CDR2 SQIVND (reference sequence). The V segment lost 4 bases and the J segment 0 bases; nucleotides outside the gene matches: 7. This CDR3 contains 17 residues. The CDR3: CASSRGGQGAPSYEQYF. In DNA, the CDR3 is TGTGCCAGTAGTAGGGGGGGACAGGGGGCCCCCTCCTACGAGCAGTACTTC.

The genes are TRBV7-2 and TRBJ2-7; no definite D call. CDR1 and CDR2 from the germline V gene are SGHTA and FQGNSA. With 4 bases removed from V and 3 bases from J, the gap between germline ends came to 4 bases. The CDR3 runs to 11 residues. Here the CDR3 DNA reads TGTGCCAGCAGCTCTTACTACGAGCAGTACTTC. It specifies CASSSYYEQYF. Based on the CDR3 plus reference TRBV7-2 and TRBJ2-7, the full variable domain is GAGVSQSPSNKVTEKGKDVELRCDPISGHTALYWYRQSLGQGLEFLIYFQGNSAPDKSGLPSDRFSAERTGGSVSTLTIQRTQQEDSAVYLCASSSYYEQYFGPGTRLTVT.